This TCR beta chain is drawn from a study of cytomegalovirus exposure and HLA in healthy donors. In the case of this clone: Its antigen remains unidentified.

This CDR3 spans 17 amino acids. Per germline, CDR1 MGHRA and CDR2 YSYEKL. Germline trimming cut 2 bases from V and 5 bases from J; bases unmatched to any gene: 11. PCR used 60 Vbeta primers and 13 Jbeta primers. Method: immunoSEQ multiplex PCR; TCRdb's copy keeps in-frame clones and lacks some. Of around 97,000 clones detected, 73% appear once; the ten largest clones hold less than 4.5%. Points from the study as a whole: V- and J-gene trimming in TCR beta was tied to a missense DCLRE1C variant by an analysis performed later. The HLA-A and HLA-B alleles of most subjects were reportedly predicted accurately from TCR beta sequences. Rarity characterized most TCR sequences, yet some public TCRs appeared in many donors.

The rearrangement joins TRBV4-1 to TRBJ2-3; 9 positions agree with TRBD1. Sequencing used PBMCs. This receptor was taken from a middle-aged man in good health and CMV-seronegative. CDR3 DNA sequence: TGCGCCAGCAGCCAACGAACCAACAGGGGGCTGGGAGATACGCAGTATTTT. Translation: CASSQRTNRGLGDTQYF.